What follows are 21 T cell receptor beta chains derived from one specimen sequenced in a study of T cells in Graves' hyperthyroidism and ophthalmopathy. Regions amplified from RNA transcripts were the TCR beta CDR3 regions. A first-round RT-PCR of the TCR CDR3 used the HTBI primer set. One entry per CDR3 protein results from TCRdb running MiXCR on the multiplex PCR reads. This table holds roughly 380,000 distinct CDR3 sequences, roughly 15% found once. The sequenced sample consisted of blood. The origin of the receptors is a woman between 18 and 29 years old with Graves' hyperthyroidism.

This clonotype was recorded at least ten times. The gene calls are TRBV3-1 and TRBJ1-4; D unclear. Germline V lookup: CDR1 LGHDT, CDR2 YNNKEL (reference sequence). The CDR3 contains 17 residues. Between the trimmed V and J ends, which lost 0 bases and 0 bases, there was a span of 11 bases. The CDR3 region has the DNA TGTGCCAGCAGCCAAGATATCCAGGAAGCAACTAATGAAAAACTGTTTTTT. Translating it yields CASSQDIQEATNEKLFF.

This clonotype was seen repeatedly, ten times or more. The V call is TRBV5-1, the J call TRBJ2-7; D ambiguous. V lost 0 bases to trimming and J lost 1 base, with 11 bases between them. The CDR3 extends over 15 amino acids. Germline V gene sequence: CDR1 SGHRS, CDR2 YFSETQ. The CDR3 DNA follows: TGCGCCAGCAGCTTGGGTGTCAGTGAGTCCTACGAGCAGTACTTC. As protein: CASSLGVSESYEQYF.

Turning to this clonotype: This clone may be a read error of a much larger clone one base away. This CDR3 is CAWSRNTGGLFF. CDR3 bases: TGTGCCTGGAGCCGGAACACCGGGGGGCTGTTTTTT. The chain uses TRBV30 and TRBJ2-2; D perhaps matches TRBD2 (6 bases). Germline V lookup: CDR1 GTSNPN, CDR2 SVGIG (reference sequence). The CDR3 contains 12 residues.

This clonotype was observed at least ten times. This rearrangement joins TRBV12-3 or TRBV12-4 to TRBJ2-1; 11 bases fit TRBD2. The V gene end was trimmed by 3 bases and the J gene end by 8 bases; junction bases not matched to a gene: 6. The CDR3 loop spans 15 amino acids. The CDR3 here is CASSFSSGRRDEQFF. The CDR3 nucleotides read TGTGCCAGCAGTTTTTCTAGCGGGAGGCGTGATGAGCAGTTCTTC.

This clonotype was counted only a few times. This chain uses TRBV11-3 with TRBJ1-2, with 8 bases aligning to TRBD1. V dropped 3 bases and J dropped 7; count of bases not matched to a gene: 10. The CDR3 runs 15 residues. CDR1 is SGHNT and CDR2 is YENEEA in the germline V gene. The CDR3 spells CASSLGQDPWGGYTF. The CDR3 DNA reads as TGTGCCAGCAGCTTGGGACAGGATCCCTGGGGTGGCTACACCTTC.

This clonotype was found many times. The chain is built from TRBV6-1 and TRBJ1-2; 7 positions agree with TRBD1. Germline values: CDR1 MNHNS, CDR2 SASEGT. Trimming at V came to 5 bases and at J to 6 bases, leaving 6 bases not matched to a gene. The length of the CDR3 is 13 residues. CDR3 region: CASSRTGANGYTF. The CDR3 bases are TGTGCCAGCAGTAGAACAGGGGCCAATGGCTACACCTTC.

This chain uses TRBV28 with TRBJ1-5; TRBD1 aligns across 12 bases. There are 17 residues in the CDR3. Trimming cost V 5 bases and J 5 bases; bases outside gene matches: 10. Germline V lookup: CDR1 MDHEN, CDR2 SYDVKM. CDR3 nucleotides: TGTGCCAGCAGTGCCCACGGGACAGGGGGCGCGTATCAGCCCCAGCATTTT. This codes for CASSAHGTGGAYQPQHF.

The chain is built from TRBV27 and TRBJ2-7; TRBD2 agrees at 7 bases. With V trimmed by 4 bases and J by 6 bases, 9 bases remained unmatched. CDR1 is MNHEY and CDR2 is SMNVEV in the germline V gene (reference sequence). The CDR3 is 14 amino acids. The CDR3 DNA reads as TGTGCCAGCAGTTCAGCGGCGGGGGTGGGCGAGCAGTACTTC. Protein product: CASSSAAGVGEQYF.

This clonotype was counted ten times or more. The CDR3 loop reads CSVEGWLVGSTDTQYF. Here the CDR3 DNA reads TGCAGCGTTGAAGGTTGGCTAGTTGGGAGTACAGATACGCAGTATTTT. The V gene is TRBV29-1, the J gene TRBJ2-3, with a possible D match to TRBD2 (5 bases). From germline, CDR1 is SQVTM and CDR2 ANQGSEA. Trimming took off 1 base at V and 3 bases at J, with 17 bases between the two ends. The CDR3 consists of 16 residues.

This clonotype was observed at least ten times. This chain uses TRBV3-1 with TRBJ2-7; 8 bases fit TRBD2. CDR3 length equals 16 residues. Trimming cost V 3 bases and J 0 bases; bases outside gene matches: 7. CDR1 is LGHDT, CDR2 YNNKEL, per germline (reference sequence). In nucleotides, the CDR3 is TGTGCCAGCAGCCAGTTAGACGGGAGGGCCTCCTACGAGCAGTACTTC. Amino acids: CASSQLDGRASYEQYF.

For this clonotype: Possible read error: a much larger clone is one base away. This chain joins TRBV28 and TRBJ1-1, with D possibly matching TRBD1 (5 bases). The V gene's germline CDR1 is MDHEN and CDR2 SYDVKM. Trimming shortened V by 4 bases and J by 5 bases, and 14 bases separated the two germline ends. This CDR3 comprises 14 residues. The CDR3 protein is CASSCEGLMTEAFF. CDR3 DNA sequence: TGTGCCAGCAGTTGCGAGGGGCTGATGACTGAAGCTTTCTTT.

This clonotype was recorded at least ten times. The V call is TRBV7-6, the J call TRBJ2-3; either TRBD1 or TRBD2 may supply D (5 bases each). The germline CDR1 and CDR2 sequences are SGHVS and FNYEAQ. The CDR3 contains 15 residues. Trimming took off 5 bases at V and 6 bases at J, with 18 bases between the two ends. In nucleotides, the CDR3 is TGTGCCAGCAGCACCCGCCCCCTAGCAGGGGATACGCAGTATTTT. Translating it yields CASSTRPLAGDTQYF. The full variable domain, rest sourced from reference TRBV7-6 and TRBJ2-3, is GAGVSQSPRYKVTKRGQDVALRCDPISGHVSLYWYRQALGQGPEFLTYFNYEAQQDKSGLPNDRFSAERPEGSISTLTIQRTEQRDSAMYRCASSTRPLAGDTQYFGPGTRLTVL.

Many counts were recorded for this clonotype. The chain carries TRBV20-1 and TRBJ2-3; 9 nucleotides line up with TRBD2. Germline CDR1 DFQATT, CDR2 SNEGSKA (reference sequence). CDR3 length: 16 residues. Germline trimming cut 2 bases from V and 2 bases from J; bases unmatched to any gene: 8. The CDR3 region is CSARPESGGITDTQYF. The CDR3, as DNA: TGCAGTGCTAGACCTGAGAGCGGGGGGATCACAGATACGCAGTATTTT.

This clonotype was picked up many times. This chain links TRBV11-2 with TRBJ1-2; 7 positions match TRBD1. This CDR3 comprises 13 residues. Germline trimming cut 3 bases from V and 6 bases from J; bases unmatched to any gene: 4. Per germline, CDR1 SGHAT and CDR2 FQNNGV. The CDR3: CASSFTGTDGYTF. CDR3 nucleotide sequence: TGTGCCAGCAGCTTCACCGGGACAGATGGCTACACCTTC.

This clonotype was observed many times. Here the CDR3 reads CASSQDLVGNTEAFF. The CDR3 DNA follows: TGTGCCAGCAGCCAAGACTTGGTCGGGAACACTGAAGCTTTCTTT. V gene TRBV3-1 combines with J gene TRBJ1-1; no firm D call. Trimming took 0 bases from V and 1 from J, leaving 9 bases between them. The CDR3 is 15 amino acids. Germline V gene sequence: CDR1 LGHDT, CDR2 YNNKEL (reference sequence).

In its sample, this clonotype was seen a few times. The chain employs TRBV9 and TRBJ1-1; a weak D match, TRBD1 (6 bases). The V end was cut by 1 base, the J end by 3 bases, with 10 bases between. This CDR3 has 14 residues. Per germline, CDR1 SGDLS and CDR2 YYNGEE. In DNA form, the CDR3 reads TGTGCCAGCAGCGTAACAGGGCTAGACACTGAAGCTTTCTTT. Translating gives CASSVTGLDTEAFF.

In its sample, this clonotype was seen many times. The rearrangement joins TRBV28 to TRBJ1-2, with TRBD1 as a possible D gene (6 bases). The CDR3 runs 14 residues. The ends were cut back, 1 base at V and 6 bases at J, with 12 bases in the middle. The germline gives CDR1 MDHEN, CDR2 SYDVKM. Here the CDR3 DNA reads TGTGCCAGCAGTTTATCGGGCAGGGACAATGGCTACACCTTC. It yields the protein CASSLSGRDNGYTF.

This clonotype was observed at least ten times. This chain links TRBV28 with TRBJ1-1; D gene uncertain. The V end was cut by 2 bases, the J end by 1 base, with 5 bases between. The CDR3 consists of 13 residues. Germline V gives CDR1 MDHEN, CDR2 SYDVKM. CDR3 in DNA: TGTGCCAGCAGTTTAGGCCAGAACACTGAAGCTTTCTTT. This sequence encodes CASSLGQNTEAFF.

Ten or more counts support this clonotype. The chain joins TRBV5-8 to TRBJ2-7; perhaps D is TRBD1 or TRBD2 (6 bases each). The CDR3 contains 14 residues. V gave up 1 base and J gave up 2 bases, with 10 bases separating them. CDR1 is SGHTS and CDR2 is YDEGEE in the germline V gene. The CDR3 DNA reads as TGTGCCAGCAGCTTGTTTAGGGGGGCCTACGAGCAGTACTTC. Residues: CASSLFRGAYEQYF.

In its sample, this clonotype was seen many times. This chain joins TRBV3-1 and TRBJ2-7; TRBD2 matches at 8 bases. This CDR3 is 16 amino acids long. Trimming cost V 4 bases and J 4 bases; bases outside gene matches: 12. The germline V gene has CDR1 LGHDT and CDR2 YNNKEL (reference sequence). CDR3: CASSPGLVGLGYEQYF. In DNA, the CDR3 is TGTGCCAGCAGCCCTGGACTAGTGGGACTAGGGTACGAGCAGTACTTC.

In its sample, this clonotype was seen many times. The rearrangement joins TRBV30 to TRBJ1-2; 7 bases agree with TRBD1. Trimming cost V 0 bases and J 4 bases; bases outside gene matches: 8. The CDR3 has 15 amino acids. Looked up from germline, CDR1 is GTSNPN and CDR2 is SVGIG (reference sequence). The CDR3 loop is CAWSVQDRKVYGYTF. CDR3 sequence (DNA): TGTGCCTGGAGTGTACAGGACAGGAAAGTCTATGGCTACACCTTC.